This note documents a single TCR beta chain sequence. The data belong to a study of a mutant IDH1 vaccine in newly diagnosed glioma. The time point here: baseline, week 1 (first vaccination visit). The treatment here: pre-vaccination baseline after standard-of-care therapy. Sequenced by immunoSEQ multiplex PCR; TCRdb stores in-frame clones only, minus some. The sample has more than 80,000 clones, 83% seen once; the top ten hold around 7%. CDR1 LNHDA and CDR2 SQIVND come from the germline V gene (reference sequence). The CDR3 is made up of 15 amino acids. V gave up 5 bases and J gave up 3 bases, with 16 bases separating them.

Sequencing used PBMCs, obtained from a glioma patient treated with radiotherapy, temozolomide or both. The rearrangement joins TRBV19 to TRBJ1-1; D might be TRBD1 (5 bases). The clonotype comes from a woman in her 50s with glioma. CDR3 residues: CASSRQSARDTEAFF. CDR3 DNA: TGTGCCAGTAGTCGACAGTCCGCCCGAGACACTGAAGCTTTCTTT.